This entry lists 8 T cell receptor beta chains sequenced from one sample in a study of cytomegalovirus exposure and HLA in healthy donors. A multiplex PCR was run with 60 Vbeta primers and 13 Jbeta primers. Assay used: immunoSEQ multiplex PCR; TCRdb lists only in-frame clones, some missing. The sample holds 55,000 to 70,000 clones, 65% to 75% seen once. The sample was PBMCs. Receptor source: a woman aged 30 to 39 in good health and CMV-seronegative.

V is TRBV29-1 and J is TRBJ2-1, with 7 bases that match TRBD2. The germline CDR1 and CDR2 sequences are SQVTM and ANQGSEA. With 2 bases clipped from V and 4 bases from J, the junction kept 2 bases outside the gene matches. CDR3 length equals 13 residues. The CDR3 DNA sequence: TGCAGCGTTGAAACTAGCGATTACAATGAGCAGTTCTTC. Its protein is CSVETSDYNEQFF.

V is TRBV6-1 and J is TRBJ2-1; 12 bases match TRBD2. After removal of 1 base from V and 10 bases from J, the junction contained 5 bases not matched to a gene. The V gene's germline CDR1 is MNHNS and CDR2 SASEGT. The CDR3 has 15 residues. CDR3 in amino acids: CASSEVASGRGEQFF. The CDR3 nucleotides are TGTGCCAGCAGTGAAGTGGCTAGCGGGAGGGGAGAGCAGTTCTTC.

The chain couples TRBV19 to TRBJ2-6; D may be TRBD2 (7 bases). The CDR3 contains 17 residues. The germline CDR1 and CDR2 sequences are LNHDA and SQIVND (reference sequence). The V end lost 6 bases, the J end lost 5 bases, and 20 bases lay between the germline ends. CDR3 amino acids: CASSRRGAGHWANVLTF. DNA for the CDR3: TGTGCCAGTAGCCGCCGGGGGGCTGGTCACTGGGCCAACGTCCTGACTTTC.

The V gene is TRBV10-2, the J gene TRBJ2-7, with 8 bases fitting TRBD1. The germline V gene encodes CDR1 WSHSY and CDR2 SAAADI. The V gene end was trimmed by 7 bases and the J gene end by 0 bases; junction bases not matched to a gene: 8. The CDR3 consists of 15 residues. The CDR3 spells CASNPDRVHSYEQYF. The CDR3 DNA reads as TGCGCCAGCAACCCGGACAGGGTACACTCCTACGAGCAGTACTTC.

V gene TRBV6-5 combines with J gene TRBJ1-2, with 8 bases matching TRBD1. With V trimmed by 5 bases and J by 5 bases, 7 bases remained unmatched. The germline V gene has CDR1 MNHEY and CDR2 SVGAGI. CDR3 size: 14 residues. The CDR3 sequence: CASSPGQAVYGYTF. As DNA, the CDR3 is TGTGCCAGCAGTCCGGGACAGGCTGTATATGGCTACACCTTC.

The chain employs TRBV10-2 and TRBJ1-1, with D unresolved. From germline, CDR1 is WSHSY and CDR2 SAAADI. This CDR3 contains 11 residues. V shed 6 bases and J shed 1 base, with 3 bases lying between them. In nucleotides, the CDR3 is TGCGCCAGCAGCAGGAACACTGAAGCTTTCTTT. It is translated as CASSRNTEAFF.

This rearrangement joins TRBV9 to TRBJ1-2; D unresolved. Per the germline V gene, CDR1 is SGDLS and CDR2 is YYNGEE. Trimming took off 1 base at V and 3 bases at J, with 7 bases between the two ends. The CDR3 loop spans 13 amino acids. CDR3 loop: CASSVSPDYGYTF. The DNA for the CDR3 is TGTGCCAGCAGCGTAAGCCCTGACTATGGCTACACCTTC. Full variable domain (missing parts from reference TRBV9 and TRBJ1-2): DSGVTQTPKHLITATGQRVTLRCSPRSGDLSVYWYQQSLDQGLQFLIQYYNGEERAKGNILERFSAQQFPDLHSELNLSSLELGDSALYFCASSVSPDYGYTFGSGTRLTVV.

The CDR3 sequence: CAWEVGGEQYF. The CDR3 region has the DNA TGTGCCTGGGAGGTGGGAGGCGAGCAGTACTTC. This sequence joins TRBV30 and TRBJ2-7, with a possible D match to TRBD2 (6 bases). Germline V gives CDR1 GTSNPN, CDR2 SVGIG (reference sequence). V was trimmed by 5 bases and J by 6 bases, leaving 11 bases between them. This CDR3 contains 11 residues.